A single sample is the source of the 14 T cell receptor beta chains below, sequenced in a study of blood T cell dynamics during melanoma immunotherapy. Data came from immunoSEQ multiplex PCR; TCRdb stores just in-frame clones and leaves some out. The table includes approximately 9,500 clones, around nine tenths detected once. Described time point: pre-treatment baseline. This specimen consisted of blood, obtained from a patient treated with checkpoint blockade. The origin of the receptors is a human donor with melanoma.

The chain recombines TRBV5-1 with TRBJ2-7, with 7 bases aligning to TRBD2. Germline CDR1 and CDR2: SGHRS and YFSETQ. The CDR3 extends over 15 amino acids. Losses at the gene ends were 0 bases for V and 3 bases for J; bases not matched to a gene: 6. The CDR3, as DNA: TGCGCCAGCAGCTTGGAGGCTAGCGGATTCTACGAGCAGTACTTC. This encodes CASSLEASGFYEQYF.

The CDR3 spells CASRLDTSSYEQYF. In nucleotides, the CDR3 is TGTGCCAGCAGACTCGACACAAGTAGTTACGAGCAGTACTTC. The chain is built from TRBV6-5 and TRBJ2-7; unclear D gene. The V gene lost 6 bases and the J gene lost 4 bases, with 16 bases spanning the gap. This CDR3 has 14 amino acids. Germline V gene data show CDR1 as MNHEY and CDR2 as SVGAGI.

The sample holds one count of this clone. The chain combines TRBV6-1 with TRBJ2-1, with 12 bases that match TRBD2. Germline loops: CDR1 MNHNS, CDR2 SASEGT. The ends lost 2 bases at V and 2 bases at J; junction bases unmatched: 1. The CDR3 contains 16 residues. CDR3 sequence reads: CASSEPSGRAYNEQFF. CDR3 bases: TGTGCCAGCAGTGAACCTAGCGGGAGGGCCTACAATGAGCAGTTCTTC.

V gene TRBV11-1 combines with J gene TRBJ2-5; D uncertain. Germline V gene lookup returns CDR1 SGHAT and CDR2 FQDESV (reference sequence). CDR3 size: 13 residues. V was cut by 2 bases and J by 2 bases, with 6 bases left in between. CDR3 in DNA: TGTGCCAGCAGCTTAAGAGGACAAGAGACCCAGTACTTC. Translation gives CASSLRGQETQYF. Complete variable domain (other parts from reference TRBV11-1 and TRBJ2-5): EAEVAQSPRYKITEKSQAVAFWCDPISGHATLYWYRQILGQGPELLVQFQDESVVDDSQLPKDRFSAERLKGVDSTLKIQPAELGDSAMYLCASSLRGQETQYFGPGTRLLVL.

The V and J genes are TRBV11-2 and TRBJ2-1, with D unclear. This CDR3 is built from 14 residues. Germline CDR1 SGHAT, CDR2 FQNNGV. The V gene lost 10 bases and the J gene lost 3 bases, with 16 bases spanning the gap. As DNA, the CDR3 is TGTGCCACCCAAAACTTTAATCTCTACAATGAGCAGTTCTTC. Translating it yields CATQNFNLYNEQFF. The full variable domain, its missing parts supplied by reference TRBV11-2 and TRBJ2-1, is EAGVAQSPRYKIIEKRQSVAFWCNPISGHATLYWYQQILGQGPKLLIQFQNNGVVDDSQLPKDRFSAERLKGVDSTLKIQPAKLEDSAVYLCATQNFNLYNEQFFGPGTRLTVL.

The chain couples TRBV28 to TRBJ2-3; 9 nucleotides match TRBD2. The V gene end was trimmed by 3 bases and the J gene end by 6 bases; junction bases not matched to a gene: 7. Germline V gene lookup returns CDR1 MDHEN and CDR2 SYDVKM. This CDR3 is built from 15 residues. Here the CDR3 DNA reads TGTGCCAGCAGTTTGGCGGGAGGGGGGAAGGATACGCAGTATTTT. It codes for CASSLAGGGKDTQYF.

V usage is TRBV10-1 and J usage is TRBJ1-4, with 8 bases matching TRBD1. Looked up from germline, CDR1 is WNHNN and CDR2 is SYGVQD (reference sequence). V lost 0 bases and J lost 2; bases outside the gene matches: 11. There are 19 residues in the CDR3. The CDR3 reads CASSESGAGGVHTNEKLFF. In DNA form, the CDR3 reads TGCGCCAGCAGTGAGTCAGGGGCAGGGGGCGTCCATACTAATGAAAAACTGTTTTTT.

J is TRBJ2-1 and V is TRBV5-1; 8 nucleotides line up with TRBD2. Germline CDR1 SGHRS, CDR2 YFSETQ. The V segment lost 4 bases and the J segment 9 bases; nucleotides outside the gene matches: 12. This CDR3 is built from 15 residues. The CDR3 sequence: CASSQGAGEVGEQFF. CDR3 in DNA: TGCGCCAGCAGCCAGGGAGCGGGAGAAGTGGGTGAGCAGTTCTTC.

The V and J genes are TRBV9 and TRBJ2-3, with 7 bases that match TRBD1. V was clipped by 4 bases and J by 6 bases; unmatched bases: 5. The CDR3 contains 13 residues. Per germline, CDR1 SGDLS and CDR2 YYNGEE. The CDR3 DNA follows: TGTGCCAGCAGCACCGAACAGGGGGATACGCAGTATTTT. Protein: CASSTEQGDTQYF.

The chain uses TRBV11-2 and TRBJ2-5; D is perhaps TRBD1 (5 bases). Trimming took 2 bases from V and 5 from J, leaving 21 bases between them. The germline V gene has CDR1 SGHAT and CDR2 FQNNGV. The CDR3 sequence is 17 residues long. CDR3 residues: CASSLSTGSAGKETQYF. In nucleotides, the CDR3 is TGTGCCAGCAGCTTATCAACGGGCTCAGCAGGGAAGGAGACCCAGTACTTC.

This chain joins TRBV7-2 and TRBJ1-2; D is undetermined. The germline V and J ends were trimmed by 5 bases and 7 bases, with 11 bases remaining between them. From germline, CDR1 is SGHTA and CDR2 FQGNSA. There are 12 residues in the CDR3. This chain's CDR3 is CASSPYGAGYTF. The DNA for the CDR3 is TGTGCCAGCAGCCCTTACGGTGCTGGCTACACCTTC.

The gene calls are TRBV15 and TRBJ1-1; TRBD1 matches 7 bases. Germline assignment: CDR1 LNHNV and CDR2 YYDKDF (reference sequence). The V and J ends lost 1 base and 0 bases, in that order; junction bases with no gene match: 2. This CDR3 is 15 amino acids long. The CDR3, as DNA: TGTGCCACCAGCAGAGGGGGGACAGTGAACACTGAAGCTTTCTTT. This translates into CATSRGGTVNTEAFF.

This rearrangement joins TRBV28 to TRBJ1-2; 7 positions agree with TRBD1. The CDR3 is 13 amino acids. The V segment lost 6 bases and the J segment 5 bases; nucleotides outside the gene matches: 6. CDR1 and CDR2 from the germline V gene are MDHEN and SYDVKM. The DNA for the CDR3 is TGTGCCAGCAGCCTAACAGGGGAGTATGGCTACACCTTC. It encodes CASSLTGEYGYTF.

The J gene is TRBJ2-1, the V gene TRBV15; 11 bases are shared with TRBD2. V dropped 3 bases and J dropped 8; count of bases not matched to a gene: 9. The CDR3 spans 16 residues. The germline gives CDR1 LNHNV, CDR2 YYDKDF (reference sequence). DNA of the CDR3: TGTGCCACCAGCAGTGAAGGACTAGCGGGTCAATATGAGCAGTTCTTC. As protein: CATSSEGLAGQYEQFF. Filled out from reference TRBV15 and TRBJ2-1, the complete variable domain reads DAMVIQNPRYQVTQFGKPVTLSCSQTLNHNVMYWYQQKSSQAPKLLFHYYDKDFNNEADTPDNFQSRRPNTSFCFLDIRSPGLGDTAMYLCATSSEGLAGQYEQFFGPGTRLTVL.